This is a list of T cell receptor beta chains from one sample in a study of T cell responses to AZD1222 COVID-19 vaccine. Libraries were prepared by immunoSEQ multiplex PCR; TCRdb keeps only in-frame clonotypes and omits some of them. This table has about 88,000 clones, about 89% appearing once. Sequences were derived from peripheral blood, sampled on day 0 of AZD1222 vaccination. Every receptor here comes from an adult in good health. CDR3s include the opening cysteine and the closing phenylalanine or tryptophan. A D gene is named only where the DNA matches it firmly. For some rows the clone size is stated as once, few or many, or as a class when expanded; others skip it.

j_call: TRBJ1-5
v_call: TRBV6-1
cdr3_length: 19
clone_size: .
d_call: .
cdr3_aa: CASSEAFTTGVNSNQPQHF

j_call: TRBJ2-3
v_call: TRBV4-1
cdr3_length: 15
clone_size: .
d_call: .
cdr3_aa: CASSLGAGRTDTQYF

j_call: TRBJ1-6
v_call: TRBV7-9
cdr3_length: 17
clone_size: .
d_call: TRBD1
cdr3_aa: CASSLGTGGVYNSPLHF

j_call: TRBJ2-5
v_call: TRBV4-3
cdr3_length: 15
clone_size: .
d_call: .
cdr3_aa: CASSQDRGIQETQYF

j_call: TRBJ2-7
v_call: TRBV3-1/TRBV3-2
cdr3_length: 16
clone_size: once
d_call: TRBD2
cdr3_aa: CASSQVSGGSSYEQYF

j_call: TRBJ2-1
v_call: TRBV7-8
cdr3_length: 13
clone_size: .
d_call: TRBD2
cdr3_aa: CASSLEPGLGVFF

j_call: TRBJ1-6
v_call: TRBV28
cdr3_length: 15
clone_size: .
d_call: TRBD1
cdr3_aa: CASSSAGQGSSPLHF

j_call: TRBJ1-4
v_call: TRBV15
cdr3_length: 14
clone_size: .
d_call: .
cdr3_aa: CATSRPDLHEKLFF

j_call: TRBJ1-1
v_call: TRBV5-1
cdr3_length: 14
clone_size: .
d_call: .
cdr3_aa: CASSWGGQNTEAFF

j_call: TRBJ1-3
v_call: TRBV5-1
cdr3_length: 14
clone_size: .
d_call: .
cdr3_aa: CASSPTGSGNTIYF

j_call: TRBJ2-3
v_call: TRBV5-6
cdr3_length: 14
clone_size: .
d_call: TRBD2
cdr3_aa: CASSLVAGGRTQYF

j_call: TRBJ1-2
v_call: TRBV12-5
cdr3_length: 16
clone_size: .
d_call: TRBD1
cdr3_aa: CASGLVTGGVGYGYTF

j_call: TRBJ1-1
v_call: TRBV28
cdr3_length: 13
clone_size: once
d_call: TRBD1
cdr3_aa: CASSLTGDPEAFF

j_call: TRBJ2-5
v_call: TRBV11-1
cdr3_length: 14
clone_size: .
d_call: .
cdr3_aa: CASSLGWYQETQYF

j_call: TRBJ1-4
v_call: TRBV5-8
cdr3_length: 15
clone_size: .
d_call: .
cdr3_aa: CASSLWQGADEKLFF

j_call: TRBJ1-2
v_call: TRBV6-5
cdr3_length: 10
clone_size: .
d_call: .
cdr3_aa: CASGVVGYTF

j_call: TRBJ2-7
v_call: TRBV7-8
cdr3_length: 16
clone_size: .
d_call: TRBD1
cdr3_aa: CASSLAGGQGQNEQYF

j_call: TRBJ2-6
v_call: TRBV3-1/TRBV3-2
cdr3_length: 19
clone_size: .
d_call: TRBD2
cdr3_aa: CASSGDSGGAPSGANVLTF

j_call: TRBJ1-5
v_call: TRBV6-5
cdr3_length: 14
clone_size: few
d_call: TRBD1
cdr3_aa: CASGTDYSNQPQHF

j_call: TRBJ2-3
v_call: TRBV15
cdr3_length: 15
clone_size: .
d_call: TRBD2
cdr3_aa: CATRPGGGSTDTQYF

j_call: TRBJ1-2
v_call: TRBV4-1
cdr3_length: 16
clone_size: .
d_call: TRBD1
cdr3_aa: CASSPFEGAGLYGYTF

j_call: TRBJ1-1
v_call: TRBV3-1/TRBV3-2
cdr3_length: 14
clone_size: once
d_call: .
cdr3_aa: CASSPGRGAVGAFF

j_call: TRBJ2-2
v_call: TRBV30
cdr3_length: 12
clone_size: .
d_call: .
cdr3_aa: CAWTPPLGELFF